The 21 T cell receptor beta chains below come from one sample, sequenced in a study of control samples from healthy donors and cancer patients. The data were produced by immunoSEQ multiplex PCR, yet TCRdb's version contains in-frame clones alone and is incomplete. The table shows about 120,000 clones, with more than 70% occurring only once. The sequenced sample was blood. Receptors were obtained from a woman in her seventies in good health.

The genes are TRBV6-6 and TRBJ2-3; D not resolved. Trimming cost V 6 bases and J 4 bases, with 14 bases left between them. Per germline, CDR1 MNHNY and CDR2 SVGAGI (reference sequence). This CDR3 contains 14 residues. CDR3 in DNA: TGTGCCAGCAGCTTCTTTGATCTTGCAGATACGCAGTATTTT. Protein product: CASSFFDLADTQYF.

V gene TRBV7-3 combines with J gene TRBJ2-1, with 8 bases aligning to TRBD2. The CDR3 has 13 residues. J was trimmed by 10 bases and V by 5 bases; bases with no gene match: 7. CDR1 SGHTA and CDR2 FQGTGA come from the germline V gene. CDR3: CASSPGGAGEQFF. Here the CDR3 DNA reads TGTGCCAGCAGCCCCGGGGGGGCCGGGGAGCAGTTCTTC.

V and J are TRBV6-6 and TRBJ2-7; 7 nucleotides match TRBD2. Per the germline V gene, CDR1 is MNHNY and CDR2 is SVGAGI (reference sequence). V lost 2 bases to trimming and J lost 0 bases; unmatched junction nucleotides: 7. CDR3 length equals 16 residues. CDR3 coding DNA: TGTGCCAGCAGTTACCCTAGCGGCGTAGACTCCTACGAGCAGTACTTC. Its translation: CASSYPSGVDSYEQYF.

The rearrangement links TRBV4-3 to TRBJ1-4; 7 bases map to TRBD1. CDR3 length equals 13 residues. The germline V gene encodes CDR1 LGHNA and CDR2 YSLEER. With 2 bases clipped from V and 10 bases from J, the junction kept 4 bases outside the gene matches. The CDR3 sequence is CASSQRDSPKLFF. The CDR3 DNA reads as TGCGCCAGCAGCCAAAGGGACAGCCCAAAACTGTTTTTT.

V usage is TRBV2 and J usage is TRBJ1-2; D unresolved. Germline V gene sequence: CDR1 SNHLY, CDR2 FYNNEI. This CDR3 is 12 amino acids long. The V end lost 3 bases, the J end lost 4 bases, and 6 bases lay between the germline ends. CDR3 sequence: CASSDPGYGYTF. The CDR3 bases are TGTGCCAGCAGTGACCCAGGCTATGGCTACACCTTC.

This sequence joins TRBV3-1 (or the pseudogene TRBV3-2) and TRBJ1-2; perhaps TRBD1 as D (5 bases). Germline assignment: CDR1 LGHDT and CDR2 YNNKEL (reference sequence). The CDR3 sequence is 12 residues long. V lost 3 bases, J lost 10 bases, and 12 bases lay in between. The CDR3 protein is CASSQQTELYTF. CDR3 nucleotide sequence: TGTGCCAGCAGCCAGCAGACAGAACTCTACACCTTC.

About this clone itself: Its ends do not fully match the called genes, so a read error is possible. The chain couples TRBV3-1 (or the pseudogene TRBV3-2) to TRBJ2-5, with TRBD2 identical over 12 bases. Germline V CDR1 and CDR2: LGHDT, YNNKEL (reference sequence). The length of the CDR3 is 14 residues. As DNA, the CDR3 is TGTGCCCGCAGCCTAGCGGGGGGGGGTGAGACCCAGTACTTC. It yields the protein CARSLAGGGETQYF.

Judged by abundance, this clone is medium-sized. The CDR3 protein is CATSSGQTGANVLTF. CDR3 sequence (DNA): TGTGCCACCAGCAGCGGACAAACTGGGGCCAACGTCCTGACTTTC. V and J are TRBV15 and TRBJ2-6; D is perhaps TRBD1 (5 bases). CDR1 and CDR2 from the germline V gene are LNHNV and YYDKDF (reference sequence). The CDR3 has 15 residues. V gave up 3 bases and J gave up 2 bases, with 8 bases separating them. The whole variable domain, remainder taken from reference TRBV15 and TRBJ2-6, is DAMVIQNPRYQVTQFGKPVTLSCSQTLNHNVMYWYQQKSSQAPKLLFHYYDKDFNNEADTPDNFQSRRPNTSFCFLDIRSPGLGDTAMYLCATSSGQTGANVLTFGAGSRLTVL.

The genes are TRBV4-3 and TRBJ2-1, with D maybe TRBD1 (6 bases). Trimming took 2 bases from V and 2 from J, leaving 10 bases between them. Germline CDR1 LGHNA, CDR2 YSLEER. CDR3 size: 15 residues. CDR3 in amino acids: CASSQSQGTYNEQFF. As DNA, the CDR3 is TGCGCCAGCAGCCAATCACAGGGAACCTACAATGAGCAGTTCTTC.

The chain is built from TRBV14 and TRBJ2-2; no clear D. This CDR3 spans 14 amino acids. Germline V gene lookup returns CDR1 SGHDN and CDR2 FVKESK. V dropped 0 bases and J dropped 3 bases, with 5 bases sitting between them. CDR3 sequence reads: CASSQDVYTGELFF. The DNA for the CDR3 is TGTGCCAGCAGCCAAGATGTGTACACCGGGGAGCTGTTTTTT.

The rearrangement joins TRBV27 to TRBJ1-3, with a possible D match to TRBD1 (6 bases). The CDR3 totals 15 residues. Germline V CDR1 and CDR2: MNHEY, SMNVEV (reference sequence). V lost 6 bases and J 0 bases, leaving 12 bases between the germline ends. CDR3 in DNA: TGTGCCAGCAGCGCCGGGACATTCTCTGGAAACACCATATATTTT. Translation: CASSAGTFSGNTIYF.

The V and J genes are TRBV20-1 and TRBJ2-3, with D maybe TRBD2 (6 bases). The CDR3 totals 16 residues. With 3 bases removed from V and 1 base from J, the gap between germline ends came to 17 bases. The V gene's germline CDR1 is DFQATT and CDR2 SNEGSKA (reference sequence). This CDR3 is CSASFMGGTGTDTQYF. For the CDR3, the DNA is TGCAGTGCTAGTTTCATGGGCGGGACTGGCACAGATACGCAGTATTTT.

This rearrangement joins TRBV6-5 to TRBJ2-1; 10 nucleotides line up with TRBD2. The CDR3 is 15 amino acids. V trimming: 6 bases; J trimming: 2 bases; junction bases outside the gene matches: 4. Germline assignment: CDR1 MNHEY and CDR2 SVGAGI. The DNA for the CDR3 is TGTGCCAGCAGGGTGAGCGGGGGGGCCTACAATGAGCAGTTCTTC. It specifies CASRVSGGAYNEQFF.

The chain has TRBV12-3 or TRBV12-4 and TRBJ1-5; D is uncertain. V shed 6 bases and J shed 5 bases, with 11 bases lying between them. The CDR3 totals 13 residues. Here the CDR3 reads CASSAQTDQPQHF. For the CDR3, the DNA is TGTGCCAGCAGCGCTCAGACTGATCAGCCCCAGCATTTT.

The genes are TRBV15 and TRBJ2-7; the D call may be TRBD1 or TRBD2 (5 bases each). The germline V gene has CDR1 LNHNV and CDR2 YYDKDF (reference sequence). Trimming shortened V by 3 bases and J by 5 bases, and 23 bases separated the two germline ends. The CDR3 loop spans 17 amino acids. CDR3 region: CATSRGTRDRRVDEQYF. The CDR3 DNA is TGTGCCACCAGCAGGGGGACGCGAGATAGACGAGTGGACGAGCAGTACTTC.

The rearrangement uses TRBV5-5 and TRBJ2-5; unclear D gene. V was trimmed by 0 bases and J by 5 bases, leaving 14 bases between them. There are 15 residues in the CDR3. Germline V gene lookup returns CDR1 SGHKS and CDR2 YYEKEE (reference sequence). CDR3 amino acids: CASSLEGHSRETQYF. The CDR3 DNA is TGTGCCAGCAGCTTGGAGGGCCACAGTAGGGAGACCCAGTACTTC.

This rearrangement joins TRBV10-3 to TRBJ2-1; TRBD2 matches 8 bases. The V segment lost 7 bases and the J segment 6 bases; nucleotides outside the gene matches: 11. CDR1 is ENHRY and CDR2 is SYGVKD in the germline V gene. The CDR3 totals 15 residues. CDR3 bases: TGTGCCATCATATCGCAAGCGGGGGAGGGCAATGAGCAGTTCTTC. Its protein product is CAIISQAGEGNEQFF.

The chain joins TRBV18 to TRBJ1-4, with unresolved D. This CDR3 is 14 amino acids long. V was pared by 4 bases and J by 7 bases, with 13 bases between. Per the germline V gene, CDR1 is KGHSH and CDR2 is LQKENI. This CDR3 reads CASSLVGSGEKLFF. For the CDR3, the DNA is TGTGCCAGCTCACTCGTGGGGTCCGGTGAAAAACTGTTTTTT. Variable domain in full (rest from reference TRBV18 and TRBJ1-4): NAGVMQNPRHLVRRRGQEARLRCSPMKGHSHVYWYRQLPEEGLKFMVYLQKENIIDESGMPKERFSAEFPKEGPSILRIQQVVRGDSAAYFCASSLVGSGEKLFFGSGTQLSVL.

V is TRBV5-8 and J is TRBJ1-2; possibly TRBD1 for D (5 bases). Germline CDR1 SGHTS, CDR2 YDEGEE. Deletions cut 4 bases from V and 6 bases from J, with 25 bases between. There are 17 residues in the CDR3. The CDR3, as DNA: TGTGCCAGCAGCCTGCAGACACTGGGAGGGAGGGACGATGGCTACACCTTC. Residues: CASSLQTLGGRDDGYTF. The variable domain in full, completed from reference TRBV5-8 and TRBJ1-2, reads EAGVTQSPTHLIKTRGQQATLRCSPISGHTSVYWYQQALGLGLQFLLWYDEGEERNRGNFPPRFSGRQFPNYSSELNVNALELEDSALYLCASSLQTLGGRDDGYTFGSGTRLTVV.

The chain combines TRBV19 with TRBJ1-2; 8 bases fit TRBD1. Germline loops: CDR1 LNHDA, CDR2 SQIVND (reference sequence). The CDR3 consists of 12 residues. J was trimmed by 8 bases and V by 7 bases; bases with no gene match: 6. The CDR3 DNA is TGTGCCAGTACCTTCGACAGGGGCGGCTACACCTTC. Its protein is CASTFDRGGYTF.

A word on this clone: Within the sample, other DNA sequences also encode this same CDR3. This chain links TRBV5-6 with TRBJ2-3; D not certain. Trimming took 4 bases from V and 6 from J, leaving 6 bases between them. Per germline, CDR1 SGHDT and CDR2 YYEEEE. This CDR3 is built from 11 residues. Here the CDR3 DNA reads TGTGCCAGCAGCCTTGCCGATACGCAGTATTTT. It translates to CASSLADTQYF.